The 24 T cell receptor beta chains listed next were all sequenced from one sample in a study of vaccination and CD4 T cells after COVID-19. These receptors' antigens are unknown. Treatment meaning: roughly ten-day PBMC culture with coronavirus spike peptide pools or control peptides (ViraFEST assay). The Oncomine TCR Beta short-read assay was what sequenced the DNA obtained from cultured CD4+ T cells. MiXCR was run by TCRdb on the PCR reads, yielding one entry per CDR3 protein. The sample yields about 13,000 distinct CDR3 sequences, 56% seen once. Sequenced material: CD4+ T cells from blood, cultured in vitro. The receptors stem from a human donor who had recovered from COVID-19.

The rearrangement uses TRBV23-1 and TRBJ2-7; D remains unclear. TRBV23-1 is an open reading frame whose function is uncertain. CDR3 length: 13 residues. V dropped 4 bases and J dropped 0 bases, with 7 bases sitting between them. In nucleotides, the CDR3 is TGCGCCAGCAGTCTAAAAAGCTCCTACGAGCAGTACTTC. Translating it yields CASSLKSSYEQYF.

The chain employs TRBV20-1 and TRBJ2-3; no definite D call. Germline V gene lookup returns CDR1 DFQATT and CDR2 SNEGSKA (reference sequence). The CDR3 length is 13 residues. With 3 bases removed from V and 3 bases from J, the gap between germline ends came to 10 bases. The CDR3 is CSASMGWTDTQYF. The CDR3 region has the DNA TGCAGTGCTAGTATGGGTTGGACAGATACGCAGTATTTT.

This sequence joins TRBV27 and TRBJ2-2; a possible D gene is TRBD1 (6 bases). V lost 4 bases and J lost 5, with 11 bases in between. Per germline, CDR1 MNHEY and CDR2 SMNVEV (reference sequence). The CDR3 runs to 14 residues. The CDR3 DNA reads as TGTGCCAGCAGTTCCCAAACAGGGACCGGGGAGCTGTTTTTT. Translating gives CASSSQTGTGELFF.

The chain couples TRBV7-8 to TRBJ2-7, with D possibly called TRBD1 or TRBD2 (5 bases each). V was cut by 2 bases and J by 2 bases, with 16 bases left in between. In germline, CDR1 is SGHVS, CDR2 FQNEAQ. This CDR3 is 16 amino acids long. CDR3 region: CASSLKVSKGPYEQYF. The DNA of the CDR3 is TGTGCCAGCAGCTTAAAAGTCTCAAAGGGACCCTACGAGCAGTACTTC.

The chain employs TRBV2 and TRBJ2-7; the D gene could be TRBD1 or TRBD2 (6 bases each). Germline V CDR1 and CDR2: SNHLY, FYNNEI. This CDR3 is built from 12 residues. Trimming took 6 bases from V and 3 from J, leaving 9 bases between them. Here the CDR3 DNA reads TGTGCCAGCAGAGGGGGGTTCTACGAGCAGTACTTC. Its translation is CASRGGFYEQYF.

The chain employs TRBV7-9 and TRBJ2-1; 7 bases match TRBD2. J was trimmed by 7 bases and V by 5 bases; bases with no gene match: 14. The CDR3 is made up of 16 amino acids. The germline gives CDR1 SEHNR, CDR2 FQNEAQ (reference sequence). This chain's CDR3 is CASSQRGAGEANEQFF. Here the CDR3 DNA reads TGTGCCAGCAGCCAAAGGGGTGCGGGAGAGGCAAATGAGCAGTTCTTC.

The chain's CDR3 is CSARLITSGNQDTQYF. Written as DNA, the CDR3 is TGCAGTGCTAGACTTATAACTAGCGGGAATCAAGATACGCAGTATTTT. The chain recombines TRBV20-1 with TRBJ2-3, with 10 nucleotides matching TRBD2. From germline, CDR1 is DFQATT and CDR2 SNEGSKA (reference sequence). The V segment lost 2 bases and the J segment 5 bases; nucleotides outside the gene matches: 10. The CDR3 contains 16 residues.

Concerning this clonotype: Given a much more abundant clone one base away, this may be a read error. This sequence joins TRBV6-1 and TRBJ1-5, with D unresolved. Germline values: CDR1 MNHNS, CDR2 SASEGT. The CDR3 loop spans 14 amino acids. The CDR3 DNA is TGTGCCAGTACTTCATCGGGGAACAATCAGCTCCAGCATTTT. It encodes CASTSSGNNQLQHF.

This clonotype was seen only a few times. The chain links TRBV20-1 to TRBJ2-7; either TRBD1 or TRBD2 may supply D (6 bases each). The CDR3 is 18 residues long. Germline V CDR1 and CDR2: DFQATT, SNEGSKA (reference sequence). The V end lost 5 bases, the J end lost 2 bases, and 28 bases lay between the germline ends. CDR3 DNA: TGCAGTGCTTCCCCCGGGACACCACGGGCTAGCGTTACCTACGAGCAGTACTTC. Translation gives CSASPGTPRASVTYEQYF.

The CDR3, as DNA: TGTGCCAGCAGCTTCAAATACGGGGGCGAGACCCAGTACTTC. Protein sequence: CASSFKYGGETQYF. The gene calls are TRBV11-2 and TRBJ2-5; D assignment may be TRBD1 or TRBD2 (6 bases each). The CDR3 has 14 amino acids. CDR1 and CDR2 (germline): SGHAT, FQNNGV. Trimming shortened V by 3 bases and J by 5 bases, and 13 bases separated the two germline ends.

The chain joins TRBV28 to TRBJ1-2; D may be TRBD1 (6 bases). V lost 4 bases and J 4 bases, leaving 10 bases between the germline ends. CDR1 is MDHEN, CDR2 SYDVKM, per germline. This CDR3 contains 13 residues. The CDR3, as DNA: TGTGCCAGCAGTTCACAGGGTACCTATGGCTACACCTTC. Protein sequence: CASSSQGTYGYTF.

This clonotype was counted only a few times. The gene calls are TRBV15 and TRBJ2-5; D uncertain. The CDR3 contains 13 residues. The V and J ends lost 4 bases and 0 bases respectively, with 6 bases between them. CDR1 and CDR2 (germline): LNHNV, YYDKDF (reference sequence). CDR3 sequence reads: CATSNVYQETQYF. CDR3 in DNA: TGTGCCACCAGCAATGTGTACCAAGAGACCCAGTACTTC.

This chain joins TRBV28 and TRBJ2-7; no clear D gene. V was cut by 6 bases and J by 9 bases, with 18 bases left in between. Germline values: CDR1 MDHEN, CDR2 SYDVKM. This CDR3 is 13 amino acids long. CDR3 coding DNA: TGTGCCAGCAGCCGCGGTACCGCTTTAGGGCAGTACTTC. It codes for CASSRGTALGQYF.

The V and J genes are TRBV24-1 and TRBJ2-1, with D possibly being TRBD1 (5 bases). The CDR3 is 15 residues long. Germline CDR1 KGHDR, CDR2 SFDVKD. The V and J ends lost 3 bases and 6 bases respectively, with 14 bases between them. CDR3 sequence (DNA): TGTGCCACCAGTGATACCTCTAGGGGCCTCAATGAGCAGTTCTTC. Protein product: CATSDTSRGLNEQFF.

The chain recombines TRBV19 with TRBJ1-5; 7 positions match TRBD1. V lost 5 bases, J lost 5 bases, and 3 bases stayed unmatched. Looked up from germline, CDR1 is LNHDA and CDR2 is SQIVND (reference sequence). The length of the CDR3 is 13 residues. The CDR3 DNA reads as TGTGCCAGTAGTGGCACAGGGGATCAGCCCCAGCATTTT. Translation: CASSGTGDQPQHF.

V gene TRBV7-9 combines with J gene TRBJ2-2, with 8 positions matching TRBD1. J gave up 7 bases and V 5 bases, and 3 bases lay outside the gene matches. There are 13 residues in the CDR3. Germline CDR1 and CDR2: SEHNR and FQNEAQ (reference sequence). The CDR3 nucleotides are TGTGCCAGCAGCCGGACAGGGTTCGGGGAGCTGTTTTTT. Its translation: CASSRTGFGELFF.

A remark on this clonotype: One end of the junction is discordant with germline, which a read error may explain. The chain has TRBV7-3 and TRBJ2-3, with TRBD2 matching 8 bases. The CDR3 contains 18 residues. The germline V gene encodes CDR1 SGHTA and CDR2 FQGTGA. For the CDR3, the DNA is TGCGCCAGCAGCCAAGATCGCTACCTAGCGGGCAACACAGATACGCAGTATTTT. Its protein product is CASSQDRYLAGNTDTQYF.

This clonotype was counted a few times. The chain links TRBV6-1 to TRBJ2-5; D unresolved. Germline V gene sequence: CDR1 MNHNS, CDR2 SASEGT. Deletions cut 7 bases from V and 5 bases from J, with 20 bases between. The CDR3 consists of 15 residues. As DNA, the CDR3 is TGTGCCAGCACCTCCCTATCCGTGCACGGCGAGACCCAGTACTTC. Translated: CASTSLSVHGETQYF.

This chain joins TRBV2 and TRBJ2-3; 7 bases are a match to TRBD2. The CDR3 covers 15 residues. Per the germline V gene, CDR1 is SNHLY and CDR2 is FYNNEI. V shed 2 bases, J shed 6 bases, and the junction held 8 bases outside the gene matches. The CDR3 DNA sequence: TGTGCCAGCAGTGAATCCAGCGGGATGTGGGATACGCAGTATTTT. Protein: CASSESSGMWDTQYF.

The chain joins TRBV30 to TRBJ2-2; maybe TRBD1 (5 bases). CDR1 is GTSNPN and CDR2 is SVGIG in the germline V gene (reference sequence). V was clipped by 2 bases and J by 3 bases, with 10 bases between them. The CDR3 has 14 residues. CDR3 loop: CAWSKGADTGELFF. The CDR3 DNA follows: TGTGCCTGGAGTAAAGGGGCGGACACCGGGGAGCTGTTTTTT.

V is TRBV5-1 and J is TRBJ2-5; D is uncertain. The V end was cut by 4 bases, the J end by 1 base, with 11 bases between. CDR1 and CDR2 (germline): SGHRS, YFSETQ. This CDR3 is built from 14 residues. The CDR3 DNA reads as TGCGCCAGCAGCAGGACGAGTGGCCAAGAGACCCAGTACTTC. Residues: CASSRTSGQETQYF.

The V gene is TRBV6-1, the J gene TRBJ1-2; D perhaps matches TRBD1 (5 bases). CDR1 MNHNS and CDR2 SASEGT come from the germline V gene. The CDR3 spans 16 residues. Trimming removed 6 bases at V and 1 base at J, with 18 bases between. CDR3 DNA: TGTGCCAGCAGCGCCCGGGCCCAGGGCCATAACTATGGCTACACCTTC. Translating gives CASSARAQGHNYGYTF.

The V and J genes are TRBV3-1 and TRBJ2-7; TRBD1 aligns across 7 bases. The CDR3 consists of 14 residues. J was trimmed by 2 bases and V by 4 bases; bases with no gene match: 5. Germline loops: CDR1 LGHDT, CDR2 YNNKEL (reference sequence). The CDR3 DNA follows: TGTGCCAGCAGCCTACGGGACAGACCCTACGAGCAGTACTTC. Translated: CASSLRDRPYEQYF.

This clonotype was seen more than once but under ten times. This chain uses TRBV10-3 with TRBJ1-2, with a weak D call TRBD1 (6 bases). CDR3 length equals 15 residues. Germline V lookup: CDR1 ENHRY, CDR2 SYGVKD. V was trimmed by 6 bases and J by 2 bases, leaving 16 bases between them. This CDR3 is CAISLADRQNYGYTF. Here the CDR3 DNA reads TGTGCCATCAGCTTAGCCGACAGGCAGAACTATGGCTACACCTTC.